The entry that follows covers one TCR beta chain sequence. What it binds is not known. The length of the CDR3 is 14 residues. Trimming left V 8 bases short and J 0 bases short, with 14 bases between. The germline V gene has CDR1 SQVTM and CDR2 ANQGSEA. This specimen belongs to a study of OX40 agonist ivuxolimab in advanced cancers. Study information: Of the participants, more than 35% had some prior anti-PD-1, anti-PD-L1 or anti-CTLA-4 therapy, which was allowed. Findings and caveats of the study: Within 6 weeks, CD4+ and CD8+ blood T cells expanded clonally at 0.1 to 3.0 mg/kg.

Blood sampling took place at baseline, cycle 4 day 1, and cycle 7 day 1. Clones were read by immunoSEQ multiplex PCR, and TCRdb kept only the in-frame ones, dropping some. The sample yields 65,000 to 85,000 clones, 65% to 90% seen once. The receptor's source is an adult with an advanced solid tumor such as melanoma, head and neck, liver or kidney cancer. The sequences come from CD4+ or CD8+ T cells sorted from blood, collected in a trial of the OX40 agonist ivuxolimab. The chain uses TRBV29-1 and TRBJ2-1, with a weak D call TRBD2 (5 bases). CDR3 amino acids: CSSRGLSSYNEQFF. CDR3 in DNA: TGCAGCTCACGGGGTTTAAGCTCCTACAATGAGCAGTTCTTC.